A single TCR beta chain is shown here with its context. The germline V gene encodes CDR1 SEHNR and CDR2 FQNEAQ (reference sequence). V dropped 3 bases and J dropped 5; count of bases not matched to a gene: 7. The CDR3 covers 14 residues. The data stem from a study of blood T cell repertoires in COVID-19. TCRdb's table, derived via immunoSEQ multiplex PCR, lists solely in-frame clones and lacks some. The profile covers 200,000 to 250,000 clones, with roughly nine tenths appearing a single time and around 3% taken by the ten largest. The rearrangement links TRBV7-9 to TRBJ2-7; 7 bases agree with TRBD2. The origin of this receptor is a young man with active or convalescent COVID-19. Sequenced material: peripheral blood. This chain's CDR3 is CASSFSTSSNEQYF. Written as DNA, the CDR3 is TGTGCCAGCAGCTTTTCGACTAGCTCTAACGAGCAGTACTTC.